This T cell receptor (beta chain) comes out of a study of beta chain features in type 1 diabetes. Worth noting for this clone: The antigen remains undetermined.

With V trimmed by 6 bases and J by 2 bases, 2 bases remained unmatched. CDR3 size: 13 residues. Per the germline V gene, CDR1 is LGHNA and CDR2 is YSLEER. Isolated RNA was reverse transcribed in full, so expressed TCRB transcripts were sequenced. The data were produced by immunoSEQ multiplex PCR, yet TCRdb's version contains in-frame clones alone and is incomplete. This table holds roughly 140,000 clones, 48% found once. Study conclusions and caveats: TCRB CDR3s were moderately but significantly shorter in Type 1 diabetes patients in all four CD4+ subsets. Patients with type 1 diabetes showed fewer VDJ junction insertions and more deletions.

The rearrangement links TRBV4-3 to TRBJ2-7; 9 bases match TRBD1. The TCR comes from a man younger than 35 in good health. The material sequenced was Tregs from blood. In nucleotides, the CDR3 is TGCGCCAGCAGTAGGGACAGGGCCTACGAGCAGTACTTC. Amino acids: CASSRDRAYEQYF.